The T cell receptor (beta chain) described here comes from a study of OX40 agonist ivuxolimab in advanced cancers. The assay was immunoSEQ multiplex PCR, and TCRdb's table has in-frame clones only and misses some. The data show 43,000 or so clones, 88% seen once. This TCR derives from an adult with an advanced solid tumor such as melanoma, head and neck, liver or kidney cancer. Source: CD4+ or CD8+ T cells sorted from blood, taken in a trial of the OX40 agonist ivuxolimab.

The CDR3 DNA reads as TGTGCCAGTAGTATCCAACGAGGTGGCAAAAACATTCAGTACTTC. The encoded protein is CASSIQRGGKNIQYF. The chain combines TRBV19 with TRBJ2-4; D gene unclear. This CDR3 is 15 amino acids long. The V and J ends lost 3 bases and 3 bases respectively, with 12 bases between them. Germline CDR1 reads LNHDA; CDR2 reads SQIVND (reference sequence).